Shown below are 7 T cell receptor beta chains from a single sample sequenced in a study of coeliac disease. Profiled with immunoSEQ multiplex PCR; TCRdb holds only in-frame clones, not every one. The sample consists of around 2,700 clones, approximately 58% of them appearing once. Sequencing was performed on intraepithelial lymphocytes from the gut. These receptors were collected from a man between 60 and 75 years old with celiac disease on a gluten-free diet.

This clone was seen once. The chain employs TRBV2 and TRBJ1-1; D not certain. Germline-derived CDR1 and CDR2 are SNHLY and FYNNEI. The CDR3 is made up of 13 amino acids. Trimming removed 6 bases from V and 4 bases from J, with 12 bases in between. CDR3 region: CASSPYEGTEAFF. CDR3 DNA: TGTGCCAGCAGCCCCTACGAGGGCACTGAAGCTTTCTTT.

This rearrangement joins TRBV7-6 to TRBJ2-7; no clear D gene. The CDR3 loop spans 15 amino acids. V lost 2 bases to trimming and J lost 3 bases, with 14 bases between them. Germline V CDR1 and CDR2: SGHVS, FNYEAQ. CDR3 sequence (DNA): TGTGCCAGCAGCTTAACACAAGGAGCCCGCTACGAGCAGTACTTC. The encoded protein is CASSLTQGARYEQYF.

There are a few counts of this clone. The chain uses TRBV5-1 and TRBJ2-2; 8 positions match TRBD1. The CDR3 loop spans 15 amino acids. Germline V gene lookup returns CDR1 SGHRS and CDR2 YFSETQ. Losses at the gene ends were 0 bases for V and 5 bases for J; bases not matched to a gene: 3. This CDR3 is CASSLGQGNTGELFF. CDR3 bases: TGCGCCAGCAGCTTGGGACAGGGGAATACCGGGGAGCTGTTTTTT.

The CDR3 sequence: CASSLAMGGEKLFF. In nucleotides, the CDR3 is TGTGCCAGCAGCTTAGCGATGGGAGGTGAAAAACTGTTTTTT. This chain uses TRBV7-9 with TRBJ1-4, with D unclear. V was clipped by 0 bases and J by 7 bases, with 9 bases between them. Per the germline V gene, CDR1 is SEHNR and CDR2 is FQNEAQ (reference sequence). CDR3 length: 14 amino acids. Together with reference TRBV7-9 and TRBJ1-4, the CDR3 gives the full variable domain: DTGVSQNPRHKITKRGQNVTFRCDPISEHNRLYWYRQTLGQGPEFLTYFQNEAQLEKSRLLSDRFSAERPKGSFSTLEIQRTEQGDSAMYLCASSLAMGGEKLFFGSGTQLSVL.

This clone has just a few counts. The chain joins TRBV2 to TRBJ1-1, with 8 positions matching TRBD1. The ends lost 6 bases at V and 2 bases at J; junction bases unmatched: 5. CDR3 length: 14 amino acids. Germline loops: CDR1 SNHLY, CDR2 FYNNEI. The DNA for the CDR3 is TGTGCCAGCAGGATGACAGGGGCTAACACTGAAGCTTTCTTT. Its translation: CASRMTGANTEAFF.

This clone was seen a single time. Other DNA sequences of this sample code for an identical CDR3. The chain links TRBV10-3 to TRBJ1-1; D remains ambiguous. Trimming stripped 2 bases from V and 2 bases from J, with 9 bases between. Per germline, CDR1 ENHRY and CDR2 SYGVKD. The length of the CDR3 is 14 residues. The CDR3 sequence: CAISEGGRNTEAFF. The CDR3 DNA follows: TGTGCCATCAGTGAGGGAGGGAGAAACACTGAAGCTTTCTTT.

V gene TRBV29-1 combines with J gene TRBJ2-3; tentative D call: TRBD2 (6 bases). V gave up 0 bases and J gave up 1 base, with 23 bases separating them. CDR1 is SQVTM, CDR2 ANQGSEA, per germline. The CDR3 contains 19 residues. CDR3 sequence: CSVEDPGGLAGQRTDTQYF. In DNA, the CDR3 is TGCAGCGTTGAAGACCCTGGGGGACTGGCGGGGCAACGCACAGATACGCAGTATTTT.